The clone carrying this T cell receptor (beta chain) was observed at least ten times. The data belong to a study of regulatory T cells in long-lasting Graves disease. Construction of the TCR beta libraries employed iRepertoire HTBI primers in conjunction with Arm-PCR of CDR3 regions. TCRdb re-derived calls from the multiplex PCR reads in MiXCR, one entry per CDR3 protein. The sample contains almost 350,000 distinct CDR3 sequences, about 18% of which appear only once. Time point specified: persistent/refractory GD, antithyroid drugs over 5 years with positive TRAb. Extracted PBMC RNA gave rise to the TCR library. This CDR3 is 16 amino acids long. CDR1 and CDR2 from the germline V gene are MNHEY and SVGAGI. The V gene end was trimmed by 1 base and the J gene end by 1 base; junction bases not matched to a gene: 2.

The sequence came from a female donor with Graves disease. Here the sequenced sample was peripheral blood mononuclear cells (PBMCs), taken when the disease was refractory, from a patient treated with antithyroid drugs. The chain is built from TRBV6-5 and TRBJ1-5, with 9 bases identical to TRBD1. CDR3 in amino acids: CASSYYDRGSNQPQHF. The CDR3, as DNA: TGTGCCAGCAGTTACTACGACAGGGGGAGCAATCAGCCCCAGCATTTT.